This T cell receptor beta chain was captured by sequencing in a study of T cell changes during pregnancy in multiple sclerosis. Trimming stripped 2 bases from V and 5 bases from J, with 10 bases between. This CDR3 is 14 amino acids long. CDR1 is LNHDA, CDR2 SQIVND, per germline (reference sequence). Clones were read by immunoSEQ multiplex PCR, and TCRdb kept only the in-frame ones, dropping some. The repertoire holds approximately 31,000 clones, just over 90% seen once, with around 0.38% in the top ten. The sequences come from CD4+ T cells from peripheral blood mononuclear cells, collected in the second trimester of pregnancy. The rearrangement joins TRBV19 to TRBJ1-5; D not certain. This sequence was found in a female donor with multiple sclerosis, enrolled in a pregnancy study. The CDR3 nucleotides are TGTGCCAGTAGTATATTGAGGGAGCATCAGCCCCAGCATTTT. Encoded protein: CASSILREHQPQHF.